This T cell receptor (beta chain) comes out of a study of PD-L1 blockade in urothelial cancer. Assay used: immunoSEQ multiplex PCR; TCRdb lists only in-frame clones, some missing. The sample lists over 45,000 clones, 86% seen once, with 2.9% in the top ten. The V gene's germline CDR1 is LNHNV and CDR2 YYDKDF (reference sequence). The CDR3 spans 16 residues. Trimming cost V 0 bases and J 2 bases, with 11 bases left between them. This clonotype originated in a man aged 50 or older with urothelial cancer. The chain recombines TRBV15 with TRBJ1-3; D remains ambiguous. The sequencing here drew on PBMCs, taken around atezolizumab (anti-PD-L1) treatment. The CDR3 nucleotides read TGTGCCACCAGCAGAGATTCAGGCCAGACTGGAAACACCATATATTTT. It yields the protein CATSRDSGQTGNTIYF.